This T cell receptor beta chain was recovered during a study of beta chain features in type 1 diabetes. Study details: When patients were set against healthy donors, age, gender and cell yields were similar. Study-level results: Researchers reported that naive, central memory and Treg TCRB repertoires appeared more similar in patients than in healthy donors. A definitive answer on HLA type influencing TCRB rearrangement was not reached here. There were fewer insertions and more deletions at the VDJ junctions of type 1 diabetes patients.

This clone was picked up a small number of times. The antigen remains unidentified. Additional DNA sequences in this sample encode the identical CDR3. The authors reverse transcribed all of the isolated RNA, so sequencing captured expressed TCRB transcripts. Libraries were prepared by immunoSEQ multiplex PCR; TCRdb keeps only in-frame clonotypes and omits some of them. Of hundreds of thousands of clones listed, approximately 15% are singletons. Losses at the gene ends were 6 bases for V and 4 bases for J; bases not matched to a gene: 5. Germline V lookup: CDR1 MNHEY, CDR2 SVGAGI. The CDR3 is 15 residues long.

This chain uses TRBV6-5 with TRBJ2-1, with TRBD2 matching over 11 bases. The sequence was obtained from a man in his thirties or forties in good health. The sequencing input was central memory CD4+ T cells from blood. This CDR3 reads CASSPGTSGYNEQFF. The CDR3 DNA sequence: TGTGCCAGCAGCCCCGGGACTAGCGGTTACAATGAGCAGTTCTTC.